The rows below give T cell receptor beta chains drawn from one sample of a study of blood T cell repertoires in COVID-19. This table comes from immunoSEQ multiplex PCR, and its TCRdb copy is limited to in-frame clones, with some not included. The profile shows 250,000 to 300,000 clones, about 91% of them singletons. The sequenced sample consisted of peripheral blood. These receptors were collected from a woman between 55 and 75 years old with acute or convalescent COVID-19. The CDR3 runs from the conserved cysteine through the conserved F or W. A D gene is named only where the DNA matches it firmly. For some rows the clone size is stated as once, few or many, or as a class when expanded; others skip it.

>NA|TRBJ2-2|TRBV12-3/TRBV12-4|NA
TGTGCCAGCAGCCCGACAGGCCCCGGGGAGCTGTTTTTT
CASSPTGPGELFF
>TRBD1|TRBJ1-1|TRBV6-2/TRBV6-3|NA
TGTGCCAGCAGTGAGAGACAGGGGCTCATGAACACTGAAGCTTTCTTT
CASSERQGLMNTEAFF
>NA|TRBJ2-7|TRBV28|once
TGTGCCAGCAGTATAGGGGTCGCCTACGAGCAGTACTTC
CASSIGVAYEQYF
>NA|TRBJ1-5|TRBV7-2|NA
TGTGCCAGCAGCTTAGCCGGGACACAGCAGCCCCAGCATTTT
CASSLAGTQQPQHF
>NA|TRBJ1-2|TRBV29-1|NA
TGCAGCGTTGACCACAGGGTCCTCTACCGGGGCTACACCTTC
CSVDHRVLYRGYTF
>TRBD1|TRBJ2-2|TRBV24-1|NA
TGTGCCACCAGTGATGAGGGACAGGGGGCCGGGGAGCTGTTTTTT
CATSDEGQGAGELFF
>NA|TRBJ1-1|TRBV6-2/TRBV6-3|NA
TGTGCCAGCAGTCTTGGGCAACTGAACACTGAAGCTTTCTTT
CASSLGQLNTEAFF
>TRBD1|TRBJ2-7|TRBV5-1|NA
TGCGCCAGCAGCTTGACGACAGGGAACTACTACGAGCAGTACTTC
CASSLTTGNYYEQYF
>TRBD1|TRBJ2-7|TRBV18|NA
TGTGCCAGCTCACCAAAGAATCGACAGGGGGCCTACGAGCAGTACTTC
CASSPKNRQGAYEQYF
>NA|TRBJ2-1|TRBV29-1|NA
TGCAGCGTTCGTGGGAGCTCCTACAATGAGCAGTTCTTC
CSVRGSSYNEQFF
>NA|TRBJ1-2|TRBV28|NA
TGTGCCAGCAGTTTAAAGTCGGGGGATACTAACTATGGCTACACCTTC
CASSLKSGDTNYGYTF
>NA|TRBJ1-5|TRBV28|few
TGTGCCAGCAGTTTATCGGGACCGGGAGGCAATCAGCCCCAGCATTTT
CASSLSGPGGNQPQHF
>NA|TRBJ2-5|TRBV20-1|NA
TGCAGTACGCCCAGGGGCGAGACCCAGTACTTC
CSTPRGETQYF
>NA|TRBJ1-4|TRBV15|once
TGTGCCACCAGCAGAGCTAGGAATGAAAAACTGTTTTTT
CATSRARNEKLFF
>NA|TRBJ2-7|TRBV28|NA
TGTGCCAGTAGCGGCGAAGCCTACGAGCAGTACTTC
CASSGEAYEQYF
>TRBD1|TRBJ2-2|TRBV6-2/TRBV6-3|NA
TGTGCCAGCAGTCCCGACAGGGCACTACCCGGGGAGCTGTTTTTT
CASSPDRALPGELFF
>TRBD2|TRBJ2-1|TRBV27|few
TGTGCCAGCAGTTCCCCCTCCGGGACTAGCGGGAGTGGCTACAATGAGCAGTTCTTC
CASSSPSGTSGSGYNEQFF
>TRBD1|TRBJ1-3|TRBV7-2|few
TGTGCCAGCAGCGCCTCTGACAGGGGCCCAATGAGGACCATATATTTT
CASSASDRGPMRTIYF
>TRBD1|TRBJ2-1|TRBV28|NA
TGTGCCAGCATCGGGACAGGGGCCAACAATGAGCAGTTCTTC
CASIGTGANNEQFF
>TRBD2|TRBJ2-3|TRBV5-1|NA
TGCGCCAGCAGCCGAGGCGGGGGGACAGATACGCAGTATTTT
CASSRGGGTDTQYF
>NA|TRBJ1-4|TRBV5-5|once
TGTGCCAGCAGCTTTTTTGGCCGACTTAATGAAAAACTGTTTTTT
CASSFFGRLNEKLFF
>NA|TRBJ2-2|TRBV5-8|NA
TGTGCCAGCAGCTTGGTAGCCGGAGCCGGGGAGCTGTTTTTT
CASSLVAGAGELFF
>TRBD1|TRBJ1-2|TRBV6-5|NA
TGTGCCAGCAGTACCCGAAAGGGGGCCCTCTCTGGCTACACCTTC
CASSTRKGALSGYTF
>TRBD2|TRBJ2-7|TRBV28|NA
TGTGCCAGCAGTTTATCTTTAGCGGGGGGGCCGGACGAGCAGTACTTC
CASSLSLAGGPDEQYF
>NA|TRBJ2-1|TRBV7-2|NA
TGTGCCAGCAGCTTCATTAGCGGTCTGTACAATGAGCAGTTCTTC
CASSFISGLYNEQFF
>NA|TRBJ2-2|TRBV28|NA
TGTGCCAGCACAGTAGCTAGGCTGACCGGGGAGCTGTTTTTT
CASTVARLTGELFF
>NA|TRBJ1-2|TRBV27|NA
TGTGCCAGCAGTTTACGCGGGGATGGCTACACCTTC
CASSLRGDGYTF